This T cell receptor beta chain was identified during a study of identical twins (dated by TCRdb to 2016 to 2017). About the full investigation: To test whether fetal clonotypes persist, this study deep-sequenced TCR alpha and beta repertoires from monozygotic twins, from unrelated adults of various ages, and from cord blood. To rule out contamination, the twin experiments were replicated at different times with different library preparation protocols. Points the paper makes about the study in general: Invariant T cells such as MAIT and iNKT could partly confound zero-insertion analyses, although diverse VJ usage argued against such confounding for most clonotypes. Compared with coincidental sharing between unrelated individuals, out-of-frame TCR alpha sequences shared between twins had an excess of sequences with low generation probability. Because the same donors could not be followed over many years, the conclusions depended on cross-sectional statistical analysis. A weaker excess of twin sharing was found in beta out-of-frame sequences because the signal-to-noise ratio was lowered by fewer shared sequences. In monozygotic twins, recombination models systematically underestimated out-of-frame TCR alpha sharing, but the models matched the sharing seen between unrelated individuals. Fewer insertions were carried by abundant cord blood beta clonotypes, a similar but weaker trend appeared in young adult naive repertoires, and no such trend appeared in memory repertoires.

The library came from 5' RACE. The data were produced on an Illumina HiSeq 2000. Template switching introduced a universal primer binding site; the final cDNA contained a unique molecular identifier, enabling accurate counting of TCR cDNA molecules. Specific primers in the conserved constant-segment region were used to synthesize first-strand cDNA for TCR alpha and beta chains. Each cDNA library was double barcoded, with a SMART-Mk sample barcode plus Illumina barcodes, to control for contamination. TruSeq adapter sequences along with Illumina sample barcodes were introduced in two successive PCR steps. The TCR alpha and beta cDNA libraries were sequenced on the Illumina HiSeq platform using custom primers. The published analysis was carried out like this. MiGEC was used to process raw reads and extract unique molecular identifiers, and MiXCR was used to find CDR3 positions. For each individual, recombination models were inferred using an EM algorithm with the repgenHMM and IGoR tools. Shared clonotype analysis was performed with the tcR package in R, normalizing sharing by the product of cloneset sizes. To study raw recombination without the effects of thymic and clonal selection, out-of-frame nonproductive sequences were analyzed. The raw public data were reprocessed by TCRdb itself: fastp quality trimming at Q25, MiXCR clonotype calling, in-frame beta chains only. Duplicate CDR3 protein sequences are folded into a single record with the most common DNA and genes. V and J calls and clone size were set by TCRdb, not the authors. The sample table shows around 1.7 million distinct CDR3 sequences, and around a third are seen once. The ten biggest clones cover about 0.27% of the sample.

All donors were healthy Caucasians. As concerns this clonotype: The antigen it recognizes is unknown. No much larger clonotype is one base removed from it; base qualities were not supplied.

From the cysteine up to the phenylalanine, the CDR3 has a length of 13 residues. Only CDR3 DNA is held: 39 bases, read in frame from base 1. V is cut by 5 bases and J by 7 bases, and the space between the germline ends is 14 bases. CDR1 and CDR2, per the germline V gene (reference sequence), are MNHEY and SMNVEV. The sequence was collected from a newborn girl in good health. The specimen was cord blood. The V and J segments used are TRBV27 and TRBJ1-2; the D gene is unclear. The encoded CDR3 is CASSQSRDGGYTF. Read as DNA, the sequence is TGTGCCAGCAGTCAGTCGAGGGATGGTGGCTACACCTTC.